A single sample is the source of the 7 T cell receptor beta chains below, sequenced in a study of breast tumors, draining lymph nodes, adjacent tissues. From the multiplex PCR reads, TCRdb called clonotypes with MiXCR, one entry per CDR3 protein. The repertoire holds 150,000 to 200,000 distinct CDR3 sequences, with 30% to 35% as singletons. The lymph nodes were axillary draining lymph nodes from breast cancer patients. Sequenced sample: axillary lymph node tissue. These receptors came from a female donor with breast cancer. Some clones in this sample may be carry-over from other donors' samples.

Regarding this clonotype: One junction end does not reproduce the germline sequence, and a read error may be involved. V usage is TRBV10-3 and J usage is TRBJ1-2; no definite D call. The germline V gene has CDR1 ENHRY and CDR2 SYGVKD. The CDR3 loop spans 12 amino acids. The CDR3: CAMSESWDGYTF. In DNA form, the CDR3 reads TGTGCCATGAGTGAAAGTTGGGATGGCTACACCTTC.

Turning to this clonotype: At one end, the junction sequence differs from germline, possibly due to a read error. The V and J genes are TRBV4-1 and TRBJ1-5; D gene uncertain. Germline values: CDR1 MGHRA, CDR2 YSYEKL. The length of the CDR3 is 16 residues. This chain's CDR3 is CASSHISGSSNQPQHF. CDR3 sequence (DNA): TGTGCCAGCAGCCATATCAGCGGGAGTAGCAATCAGCCCCAGCATTTT.

This clonotype was counted ten times or more. The rearrangement links TRBV7-2 to TRBJ2-1; perhaps TRBD2 as D (5 bases). The CDR3 is 13 residues long. V was pared by 6 bases and J by 5 bases, with 11 bases between. Germline V gene lookup returns CDR1 SGHTA and CDR2 FQGNSA. This chain's CDR3 is CASRTTRDNEQFF. The CDR3 nucleotides are TGTGCCAGCAGGACTACTAGAGACAATGAGCAGTTCTTC.

This clonotype was detected many times. The chain's CDR3 is CASSQEVGLAGEQYF. The DNA of the CDR3 is TGTGCCAGCAGCCAAGAAGTAGGACTAGCGGGCGAGCAGTACTTC. The chain joins TRBV14 to TRBJ2-7; 11 bases fit TRBD2. Germline CDR1 and CDR2: SGHDN and FVKESK. The V gene end was trimmed by 0 bases and the J gene end by 6 bases; junction bases not matched to a gene: 4. This CDR3 contains 15 residues.

This clonotype was recorded at least ten times. The rearrangement uses TRBV7-8 and TRBJ2-7; 11 bases map to TRBD2. CDR3 length: 15 residues. Germline-derived CDR1 and CDR2 are SGHVS and FQNEAQ. Losses at the gene ends were 3 bases for V and 2 bases for J; bases not matched to a gene: 3. The CDR3 DNA reads TGTGCCAGCAGCTTGGGGACTAGCGGAACCTACGAGCAGTACTTC. Protein sequence: CASSLGTSGTYEQYF.

Here the CDR3 DNA reads TGCAGCTTGGATCGGGGGCATTACTATGGCTACACCTTC. Translating it yields CSLDRGHYYGYTF. The chain is built from TRBV29-1 and TRBJ1-2; tentatively, D is TRBD1 (6 bases). From germline, CDR1 is SQVTM and CDR2 ANQGSEA. There are 13 residues in the CDR3. Trimming pared 8 bases from V and 3 bases from J, leaving 16 bases between.

This clonotype was picked up a small number of times. The V and J genes are TRBV27 and TRBJ2-7, with TRBD2 identical over 16 bases. CDR3 length: 15 amino acids. Trimming cost V 6 bases and J 4 bases; bases outside gene matches: 3. Germline V gene lookup returns CDR1 MNHEY and CDR2 SMNVEV (reference sequence). CDR3 sequence reads: CASRGLAGGEYEQYF. The CDR3 DNA sequence: TGTGCCAGCAGGGGACTAGCGGGGGGGGAGTACGAGCAGTACTTC.